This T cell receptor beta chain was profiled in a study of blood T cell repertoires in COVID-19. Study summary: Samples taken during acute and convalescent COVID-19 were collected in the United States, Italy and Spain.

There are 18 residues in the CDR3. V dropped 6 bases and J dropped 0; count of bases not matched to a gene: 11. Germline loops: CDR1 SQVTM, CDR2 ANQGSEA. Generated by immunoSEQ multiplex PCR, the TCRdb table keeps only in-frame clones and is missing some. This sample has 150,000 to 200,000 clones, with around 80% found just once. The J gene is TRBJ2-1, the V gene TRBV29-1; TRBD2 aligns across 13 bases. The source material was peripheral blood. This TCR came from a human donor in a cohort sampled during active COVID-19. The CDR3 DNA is TGCAGCGTGGAGGGACTAGCGGGACCTTTACTCTCCTACAATGAGCAGTTCTTC. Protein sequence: CSVEGLAGPLLSYNEQFF.